These 20 T cell receptor beta chains came from one sample sequenced in a study of blood T cell repertoires in COVID-19. Assay used: immunoSEQ multiplex PCR; TCRdb lists only in-frame clones, some missing. Found here are roughly 18,000 clones, about 90% of them singletons; the top ten hold about 3.9%. The sample comprised peripheral blood. Receptor source: a human donor in a cohort sampled during active COVID-19.

The chain has TRBV6-2 or TRBV6-3 and TRBJ2-7, with a weak D call TRBD1 (6 bases). V was clipped by 4 bases and J by 2 bases, with 15 bases between them. From germline, CDR1 is MNHEY and CDR2 SVGEGT. This CDR3 contains 15 residues. The CDR3 sequence: CASSSPGKGAYEQYF. The CDR3 region has the DNA TGTGCCAGCAGTTCCCCCGGGAAGGGGGCCTACGAGCAGTACTTC.

The chain recombines TRBV30 with TRBJ2-1, with 15 bases identical to TRBD2. The CDR3 sequence is 16 residues long. V was clipped by 6 bases and J by 0 bases; unmatched bases: 3. The germline V gene encodes CDR1 GTSNPN and CDR2 SVGIG (reference sequence). The chain's CDR3 is CACGLAGGSSYNEQFF. In DNA form, the CDR3 reads TGTGCCTGTGGACTAGCGGGAGGGAGCTCCTACAATGAGCAGTTCTTC.

V is TRBV9 and J is TRBJ1-6; TRBD1 is a possible D gene (6 bases). V lost 3 bases to trimming and J lost 7 bases, with 14 bases between them. CDR1 SGDLS and CDR2 YYNGEE come from the germline V gene. The CDR3 runs 15 residues. CDR3 bases: TGTGCCAGCAGCGCCGGGAGGGGGGGCAATTCACCCCTCCACTTT. This gives the protein CASSAGRGGNSPLHF.

The chain is built from TRBV10-1 and TRBJ1-1, with 8 bases identical to TRBD1. The CDR3 length is 15 residues. V shed 2 bases and J 5 bases; nucleotides not matched to a gene: 7. Germline V gene sequence: CDR1 WNHNN, CDR2 SYGVQD (reference sequence). CDR3 sequence (DNA): TGCGCCAGCAGTGAGACCCAGGGGGCTTGGACTGAAGCTTTCTTT. It specifies CASSETQGAWTEAFF.

This clone was counted between two and nine times. V is TRBV20-1 and J is TRBJ1-5, with D perhaps matching TRBD1 (6 bases). The germline gives CDR1 DFQATT, CDR2 SNEGSKA (reference sequence). The CDR3 length is 14 residues. V was clipped by 3 bases and J by 2 bases, with 11 bases between them. The CDR3 DNA is TGCAGTGCTAGTACAGGGACACGCAATCAGCCCCAGCATTTT. Translating gives CSASTGTRNQPQHF.

The chain has TRBV5-6 and TRBJ1-6; D remains ambiguous. The germline V and J ends were trimmed by 0 bases and 11 bases, with 6 bases remaining between them. Germline values: CDR1 SGHDT, CDR2 YYEEEE. This CDR3 is 12 amino acids long. Here the CDR3 DNA reads TGTGCCAGCAGCTTGGGGCTTACACCCCTCCACTTT. Translating gives CASSLGLTPLHF. Looking up the rest from reference TRBV5-6 and TRBJ1-6 gives the full variable domain: DAGVTQSPTHLIKTRGQQVTLRCSPKSGHDTVSWYQQALGQGPQFIFQYYEEEERQRGNFPDRFSGHQFPNYSSELNVNALLLGDSALYLCASSLGLTPLHFGNGTRLTVT.

This rearrangement joins TRBV7-2 to TRBJ1-5; perhaps TRBD1 as D (5 bases). Germline CDR1 is SGHTA and CDR2 is FQGNSA. Trimming removed 0 bases at V and 6 bases at J, with 6 bases between. The CDR3 extends over 13 amino acids. The CDR3 nucleotides read TGTGCCAGCAGCTTAGCTCAGGGTCAGCCCCAGCATTTT. It specifies CASSLAQGQPQHF.

The gene calls are TRBV7-3 and TRBJ2-3; 12 bases are shared with TRBD1. Germline CDR1 reads SGHTA; CDR2 reads FQGTGA. The J segment lost 6 bases and the V segment lost 5 bases, leaving 9 bases of the junction unmatched. The CDR3 is 16 amino acids. The CDR3 protein is CASSQGQGAGVDTQYF. CDR3 DNA sequence: TGTGCCAGCAGCCAGGGACAGGGGGCAGGAGTGGATACGCAGTATTTT.

This rearrangement joins TRBV7-8 to TRBJ2-6; TRBD1 matches 7 bases. Germline lookup yields CDR1 SGHVS and CDR2 FQNEAQ. Trimming removed 5 bases from V and 2 bases from J; junction bases left unmatched: 6. The CDR3 loop spans 16 amino acids. This CDR3 is CASSPYQGAGANVLTF. The DNA for the CDR3 is TGTGCCAGCAGCCCTTACCAGGGGGCTGGGGCCAACGTCCTGACTTTC.

J is TRBJ2-7 and V is TRBV19; D possibly corresponds to TRBD1 (5 bases). The CDR3 covers 12 residues. Trimming stripped 6 bases from V and 2 bases from J, with 8 bases between. In germline, CDR1 is LNHDA, CDR2 SQIVND (reference sequence). For the CDR3, the DNA is TGTGCCAGTAGGGGGCTTACCTACGAGCAGTACGTC. Protein: CASRGLTYEQYV.

The CDR3 bases are TGCGCCAGCAGCCAATCAGGGTTCTATGGCTACACCTTC. This gives the protein CASSQSGFYGYTF. The chain carries TRBV4-1 and TRBJ1-2; D is perhaps TRBD1 (5 bases). The CDR3 sequence is 13 residues long. Trimming cost V 2 bases and J 4 bases, with 8 bases left between them. The germline V gene has CDR1 MGHRA and CDR2 YSYEKL.

V usage is TRBV27 and J usage is TRBJ1-2, with D possibly being TRBD1 (6 bases). In germline, CDR1 is MNHEY, CDR2 SMNVEV (reference sequence). The germline V and J ends were trimmed by 5 bases and 8 bases, with 15 bases remaining between them. The CDR3 consists of 13 residues. CDR3 protein: CASSGTMEGGYTF. The CDR3 nucleotides are TGTGCCAGCAGTGGGACAATGGAAGGCGGCTACACCTTC.

This chain links TRBV29-1 with TRBJ2-4, with 12 bases fitting TRBD2. Germline V CDR1 and CDR2: SQVTM, ANQGSEA. J gave up 0 bases and V 7 bases, and 4 bases lay outside the gene matches. CDR3 length equals 15 residues. The CDR3 here is CSARGLAGAKNIQYF. The CDR3 nucleotides read TGCAGCGCTAGGGGACTAGCGGGAGCCAAAAACATTCAGTACTTC. The full variable domain, rest sourced from reference TRBV29-1 and TRBJ2-4, is SAVISQKPSRDICQRGTSLTIQCQVDSQVTMMFWYRQQPGQSLTLIATANQGSEATYESGFVIDKFPISRPNLTFSTLTVSNMSPEDSSIYLCSARGLAGAKNIQYFGAGTRLSVL.

This chain connects TRBV4-3 to TRBJ1-4; 8 bases align to TRBD1. This CDR3 is 15 amino acids long. The trim removed 4 bases at V and 3 bases at J, leaving 4 bases unmatched. In germline, CDR1 is LGHNA, CDR2 YSLEER. CDR3 nucleotides: TGCGCCAGCAGCCCGCGACAGGGGCCTAATGAAAAACTGTTTTTT. It yields the protein CASSPRQGPNEKLFF.

The V call is TRBV4-2, the J call TRBJ2-2, with 11 nucleotides matching TRBD2. Per germline, CDR1 LGHNA and CDR2 YNFKEQ. The CDR3 is made up of 17 amino acids. J gave up 3 bases and V 3 bases, and 6 bases lay outside the gene matches. The CDR3 bases are TGTGCCAGCAGCCACCTTAGCGGGGGGGCCTACACCGGGGAGCTGTTTTTT. Translated, it gives CASSHLSGGAYTGELFF.

The rearrangement joins TRBV5-4 to TRBJ2-7; 7 bases are shared with TRBD1. The CDR3 is 13 amino acids. Germline V gene data show CDR1 as SGHNT and CDR2 as YYREEE (reference sequence). Trimming at V came to 4 bases and at J to 2 bases, leaving 3 bases not matched to a gene. The CDR3 DNA reads TGTGCCAGCAGCATTGACAGGGCCTACGAGCAGTACGTC. Protein product: CASSIDRAYEQYV.

The chain recombines TRBV5-1 with TRBJ2-1; TRBD1 matches 7 bases. V gave up 4 bases and J gave up 8 bases; unmatched junction bases: 12. The CDR3 is 15 amino acids. The V gene's germline CDR1 is SGHRS and CDR2 YFSETQ. CDR3 sequence: CASSPVSTGTHEQFF. DNA of the CDR3: TGCGCCAGCAGCCCTGTCTCGACAGGGACCCATGAGCAGTTCTTC. Full variable domain (missing parts from reference TRBV5-1 and TRBJ2-1): KAGVTQTPRYLIKTRGQQVTLSCSPISGHRSVSWYQQTPGQGLQFLFEYFSETQRNKGNFPGRFSGRQFSNSRSEMNVSTLELGDSALYLCASSPVSTGTHEQFFGPGTRLTVL.

This clone appeared a single time. The chain employs TRBV27 and TRBJ1-3, with a weak D call TRBD1 (6 bases). The CDR3 sequence is 17 residues long. V shed 6 bases and J shed 4 bases, with 22 bases lying between them. Per the germline V gene, CDR1 is MNHEY and CDR2 is SMNVEV (reference sequence). This CDR3 reads CASSRRGGAISGNTIYF. CDR3 nucleotides: TGTGCCAGCAGCCGTCGGGGGGGGGCCATCTCGGGAAACACCATATATTTT.

J is TRBJ2-3 and V is TRBV7-2, with 9 nucleotides matching TRBD2. Germline V CDR1 and CDR2: SGHTA, FQGNSA. V trimming: 1 base; J trimming: 6 bases; junction bases outside the gene matches: 5. The CDR3 loop spans 15 amino acids. CDR3 region: CASSLVSLAGDTQYF. In DNA, the CDR3 is TGTGCCAGCAGCTTAGTCTCCCTAGCGGGGGATACGCAGTATTTT.

This clone was counted a single time. The chain links TRBV7-9 to TRBJ2-3; 7 bases are shared with TRBD2. Germline-derived CDR1 and CDR2 are SEHNR and FQNEAQ (reference sequence). Trimming cost V 1 base and J 0 bases; bases outside gene matches: 4. The CDR3 runs 16 residues. The CDR3 bases are TGTGCCAGCAGCTTAGGTCGGGGGGTTAGCACAGATACGCAGTATTTT. As protein: CASSLGRGVSTDTQYF. Combining the CDR3 with reference TRBV7-9 and TRBJ2-3 gives the whole variable domain DTGVSQNPRHKITKRGQNVTFRCDPISEHNRLYWYRQTLGQGPEFLTYFQNEAQLEKSRLLSDRFSAERPKGSFSTLEIQRTEQGDSAMYLCASSLGRGVSTDTQYFGPGTRLTVL.